Reported below is one TCR beta chain. It lacks a known antigen. No quality values exist for individual bases; no much larger clone is one base distant. CDR1 SGHRS and CDR2 YFSETQ were looked up in the germline V gene. Spanning cysteine to phenylalanine, the CDR3 consists of 14 amino acids. Of all the DNA, just the CDR3 is kept, 42 bases in frame from base 1. V is cut back by 4 bases and J by 1 base, with 4 bases in the junction unmatched. The immunoSEQ Assay, a bias-controlled multiplex PCR, was used to amplify TCRbeta CDR3 regions from genomic DNA. Concerning the study's data processing: Nucleated cell counts per sample were estimated from amplification of reference gene primers within the assay. To quantify the absolute abundance of each unique TCRbeta CDR3 rearrangement, sequence reads were collapsed and filtered. For each sample, productive Simpson clonality was calculated as the square root of Simpson's diversity index over productive rearrangements. The immuneACCESS repertoire file appears here via TCRdb, limited to in-frame rearrangements. These files lack a portion of the clones; in checked studies, under half of the deficit traces to unresolved V genes, and the cause of the others is not known. D and trimming come from the DNA, and the V and J calls and clone size come from that table. The sample includes 70,000 or so clones, with roughly four fifths observed a single time. About 15% of the sample is held by the ten biggest clonotypes.

The data are from a study of blood T cell repertoires in COVID-19 (dated by TCRdb to about 2020). Background on the whole study: Samples covering the acute and convalescent phases of COVID-19 were provided by collaborators in the United States, Italy and Spain. The prospective study material was composed of cDNA or gDNA derived from T cells, B-cell-depleted T cells, or PBMCs. HLA class I and class II types, where available, came from metadata supplied by the sample provider rather than from assay-based typing. A freely available public database, intended as a resource for researchers studying the immune response to SARS-CoV-2, is where the repertoires were released. Nearly every sample came with metadata listing a de-identified subject ID, COVID-19 status, age in years and sex. Deeply sampled blood TCRbeta repertoires from subjects exposed to, actively infected with, or recovered from COVID-19 were included in the dataset. Samples were obtained from the ongoing ImmuneRACE study (first 160 participants) and from 1,254 subjects provided by 6 global collaborators.

Results and caveats for the whole study, not just this receptor: The amount of clinical and demographic metadata varied by source and participant and was provided uncurated.

In Seattle, one collaborating source enrolled patients while the infection was active and tracked those patients longitudinally over the course of disease. The collaborating institutions used their own protocols to collect whole blood in K2EDTA tubes. For TCRbeta analysis, collaborator samples were shipped as frozen whole blood, as isolated PBMCs, or as DNA extracted from either sample type. The chain couples TRBV5-1 to TRBJ1-1; 7 central nucleotides agree with TRBD1. This receptor was identified in a man in his sixties with COVID-19, enrolled during active disease. Sample: peripheral blood. The sequenced DNA: TGCGCCAGCAGCCCGGACAGGCCGAACACTGAAGCTTTCTTT. Translated, it reads CASSPDRPNTEAFF.